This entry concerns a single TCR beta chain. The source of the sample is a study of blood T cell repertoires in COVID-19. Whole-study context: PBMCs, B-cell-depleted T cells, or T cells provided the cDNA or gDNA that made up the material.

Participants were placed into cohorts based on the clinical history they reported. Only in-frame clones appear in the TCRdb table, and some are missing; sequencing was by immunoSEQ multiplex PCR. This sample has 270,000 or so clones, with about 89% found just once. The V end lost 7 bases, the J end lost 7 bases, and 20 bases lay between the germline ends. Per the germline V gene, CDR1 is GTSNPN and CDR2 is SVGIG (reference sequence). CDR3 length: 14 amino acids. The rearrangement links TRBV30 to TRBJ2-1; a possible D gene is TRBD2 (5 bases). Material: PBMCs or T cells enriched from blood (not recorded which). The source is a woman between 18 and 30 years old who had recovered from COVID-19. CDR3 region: CAYSPSRVYNEQFF. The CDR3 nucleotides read TGTGCCTACAGCCCCTCGCGGGTTTATAATGAGCAGTTCTTC.